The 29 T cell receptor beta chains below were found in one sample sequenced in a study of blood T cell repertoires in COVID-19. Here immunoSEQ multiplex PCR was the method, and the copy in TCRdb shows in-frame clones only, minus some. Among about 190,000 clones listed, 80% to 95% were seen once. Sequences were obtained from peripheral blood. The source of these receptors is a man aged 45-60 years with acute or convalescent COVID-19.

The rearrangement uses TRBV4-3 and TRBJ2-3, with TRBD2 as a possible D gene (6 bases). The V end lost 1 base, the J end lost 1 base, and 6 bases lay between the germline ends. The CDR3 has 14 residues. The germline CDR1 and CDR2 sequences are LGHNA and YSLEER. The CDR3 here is CASSQASGTDTQYF. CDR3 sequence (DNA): TGCGCCAGCAGCCAAGCTAGCGGCACAGATACGCAGTATTTT.

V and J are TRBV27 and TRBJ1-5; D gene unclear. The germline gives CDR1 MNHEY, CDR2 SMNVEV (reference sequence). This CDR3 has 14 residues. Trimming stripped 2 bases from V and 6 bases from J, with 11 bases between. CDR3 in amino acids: CASSLEREGQPQHF. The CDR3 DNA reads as TGTGCCAGCAGTTTAGAGAGGGAAGGTCAGCCCCAGCATTTT.

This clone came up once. This chain's CDR3 is CASSEAIEVYF. The CDR3 region has the DNA TGTGCCAGCAGTGAAGCGATAGAGGTGTACTTC. V gene TRBV6-1 combines with J gene TRBJ2-5, with D hard to call. The germline CDR1 and CDR2 sequences are MNHNS and SASEGT. V was cut by 0 bases and J by 13 bases, with 9 bases left in between. The length of the CDR3 is 11 residues.

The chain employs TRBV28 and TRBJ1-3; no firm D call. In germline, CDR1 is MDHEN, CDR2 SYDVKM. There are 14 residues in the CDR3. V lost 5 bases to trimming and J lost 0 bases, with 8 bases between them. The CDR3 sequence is CASSLQVSGNTIYF. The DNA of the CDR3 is TGTGCCAGCAGTCTTCAGGTCTCTGGAAACACCATATATTTT.

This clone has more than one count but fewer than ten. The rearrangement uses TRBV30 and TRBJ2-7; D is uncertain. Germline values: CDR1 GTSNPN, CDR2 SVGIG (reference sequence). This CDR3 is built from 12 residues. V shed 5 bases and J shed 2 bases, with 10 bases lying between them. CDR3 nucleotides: TGTGCCTGGGGACCGTCCCCCTACGAGCAGTACGTC. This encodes CAWGPSPYEQYV.

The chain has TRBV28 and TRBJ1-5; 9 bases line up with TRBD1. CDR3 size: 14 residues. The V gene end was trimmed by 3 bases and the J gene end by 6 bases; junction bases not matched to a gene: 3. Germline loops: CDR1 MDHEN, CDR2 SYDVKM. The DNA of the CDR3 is TGTGCCAGCAGTTTTGGGACAGGGACTCAGCCCCAGCATTTT. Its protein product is CASSFGTGTQPQHF. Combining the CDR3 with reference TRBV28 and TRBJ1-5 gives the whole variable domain DVKVTQSSRYLVKRTGEKVFLECVQDMDHENMFWYRQDPGLGLRLIYFSYDVKMKEKGDIPEGYSVSREKKERFSLILESASTNQTSMYLCASSFGTGTQPQHFGDGTRLSIL.

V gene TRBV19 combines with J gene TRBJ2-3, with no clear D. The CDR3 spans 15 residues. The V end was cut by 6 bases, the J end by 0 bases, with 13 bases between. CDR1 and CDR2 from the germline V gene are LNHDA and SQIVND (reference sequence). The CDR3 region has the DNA TGTGCCAGTAGGCCTTATCGCGGAAGCACAGATACGCAGTATTTT. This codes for CASRPYRGSTDTQYF. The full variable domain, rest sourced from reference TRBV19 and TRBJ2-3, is DGGITQSPKYLFRKEGQNVTLSCEQNLNHDAMYWYRQDPGQGLRLIYYSQIVNDFQKGDIAEGYSVSREKKESFPLTVTSAQKNPTAFYLCASRPYRGSTDTQYFGPGTRLTVL.

This CDR3 is CASSLAPLGLAGDPDTQYF. The CDR3 DNA follows: TGTGCCAGCAGCTTAGCACCTCTGGGACTAGCGGGTGATCCAGATACGCAGTATTTT. The rearrangement uses TRBV7-6 and TRBJ2-3; the match to TRBD2 covers 12 bases. Germline V gene sequence: CDR1 SGHVS, CDR2 FNYEAQ. The V segment lost 0 bases and the J segment 4 bases; nucleotides outside the gene matches: 11. There are 19 residues in the CDR3.

CDR3 residues: CASSAGTLSPYEQYF. CDR3 DNA sequence: TGTGCCAGCAGCGCCGGGACTCTTTCTCCCTACGAGCAGTACTTC. The J gene is TRBJ2-7, the V gene TRBV7-9; tentatively, D is TRBD2 (6 bases). The CDR3 loop spans 15 amino acids. The germline gives CDR1 SEHNR, CDR2 FQNEAQ (reference sequence). The V end was cut by 5 bases, the J end by 2 bases, with 16 bases between.

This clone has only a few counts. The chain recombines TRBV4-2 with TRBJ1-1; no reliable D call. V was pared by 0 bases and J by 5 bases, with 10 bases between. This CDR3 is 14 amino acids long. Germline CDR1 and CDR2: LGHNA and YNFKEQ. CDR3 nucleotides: TGTGCCAGCAGCCAAGATGGGCAGTGGACTGAAGCTTTCTTT. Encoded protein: CASSQDGQWTEAFF.

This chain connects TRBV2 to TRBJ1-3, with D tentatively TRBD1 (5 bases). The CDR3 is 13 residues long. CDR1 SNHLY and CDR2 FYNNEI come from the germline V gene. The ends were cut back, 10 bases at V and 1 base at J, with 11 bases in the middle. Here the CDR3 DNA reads TGTGCCATCAGGGAAACTTCTGGAAACACCATATATTTT. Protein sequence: CAIRETSGNTIYF.

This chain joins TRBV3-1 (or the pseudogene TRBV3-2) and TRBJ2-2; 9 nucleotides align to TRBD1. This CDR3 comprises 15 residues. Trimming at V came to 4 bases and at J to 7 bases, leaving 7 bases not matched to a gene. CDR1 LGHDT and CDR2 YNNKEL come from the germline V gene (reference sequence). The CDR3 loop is CASSRQGEAYGELFF. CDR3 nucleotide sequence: TGTGCCAGCAGCCGACAGGGGGAAGCATACGGGGAGCTGTTTTTT.

As DNA, the CDR3 is TGTGCCAGCAGCCCCGTTGGAGGCGGGTCTGGAAACACCATATATTTT. Translating it yields CASSPVGGGSGNTIYF. The chain recombines TRBV3-1 (or the pseudogene TRBV3-2) with TRBJ1-3, with no clear D. V shed 4 bases and J shed 1 base, with 14 bases lying between them. Germline assignment: CDR1 LGHDT and CDR2 YNNKEL (reference sequence). The CDR3 has 16 residues.

The CDR3 coding sequence is TGTGCCAGCAGCCCCACGGGACAGAACTTGTATGGCTACACCTTC. The encoded protein is CASSPTGQNLYGYTF. The rearrangement uses TRBV7-2 and TRBJ1-2; 7 bases are a match to TRBD1. The CDR3 is made up of 15 amino acids. V lost 5 bases and J lost 5; bases outside the gene matches: 11. Germline lookup yields CDR1 SGHTA and CDR2 FQGNSA.

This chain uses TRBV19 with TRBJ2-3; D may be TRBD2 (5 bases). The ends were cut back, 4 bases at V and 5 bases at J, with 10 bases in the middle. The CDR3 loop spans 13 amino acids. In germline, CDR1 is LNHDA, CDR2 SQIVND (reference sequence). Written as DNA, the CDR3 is TGTGCCAGTAGTACCGGACTTTTAGATACGCAGTATTTT. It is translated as CASSTGLLDTQYF.

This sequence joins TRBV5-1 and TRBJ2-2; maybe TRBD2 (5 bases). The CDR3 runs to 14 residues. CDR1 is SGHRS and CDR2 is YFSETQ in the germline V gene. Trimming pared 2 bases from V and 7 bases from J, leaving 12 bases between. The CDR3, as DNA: TGCGCCAGCAGCTTCCAAACGGGGTACGGGGAGCTGTTTTTT. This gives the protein CASSFQTGYGELFF. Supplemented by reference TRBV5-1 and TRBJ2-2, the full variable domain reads KAGVTQTPRYLIKTRGQQVTLSCSPISGHRSVSWYQQTPGQGLQFLFEYFSETQRNKGNFPGRFSGRQFSNSRSEMNVSTLELGDSALYLCASSFQTGYGELFFGEGSRLTVL.

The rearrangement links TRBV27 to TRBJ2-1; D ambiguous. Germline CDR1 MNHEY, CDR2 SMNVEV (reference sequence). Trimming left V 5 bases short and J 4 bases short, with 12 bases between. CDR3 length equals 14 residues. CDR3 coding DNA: TGTGCCAGCAGTAACGGGTTACGGTACAATGAGCAGTTCTTC. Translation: CASSNGLRYNEQFF.

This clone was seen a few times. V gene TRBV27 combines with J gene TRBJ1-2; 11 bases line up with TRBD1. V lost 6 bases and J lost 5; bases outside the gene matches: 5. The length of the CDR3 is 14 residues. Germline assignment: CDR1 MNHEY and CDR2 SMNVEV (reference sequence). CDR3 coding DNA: TGTGCCAGCAGCGGGACAGGGGGATTTTATGGCTACACCTTC. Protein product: CASSGTGGFYGYTF.

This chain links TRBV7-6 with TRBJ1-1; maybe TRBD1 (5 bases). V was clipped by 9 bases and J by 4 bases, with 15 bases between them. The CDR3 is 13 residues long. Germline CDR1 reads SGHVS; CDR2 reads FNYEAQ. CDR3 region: CASTQGYGTEAFF. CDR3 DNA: TGTGCCAGTACCCAGGGATACGGCACTGAAGCTTTCTTT.

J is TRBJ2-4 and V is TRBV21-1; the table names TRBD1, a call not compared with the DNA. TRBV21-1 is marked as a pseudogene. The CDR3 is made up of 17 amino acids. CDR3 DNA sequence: TGTGCCAGCAGCAAAGGAGACAGGCAACTAGCCAAAAACATTCAGTACTTC. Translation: CASSKGDRQLAKNIQYF.

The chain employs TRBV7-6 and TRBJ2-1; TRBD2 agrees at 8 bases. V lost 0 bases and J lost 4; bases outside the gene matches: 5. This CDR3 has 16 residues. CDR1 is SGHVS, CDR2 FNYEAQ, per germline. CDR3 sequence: CASSLAAGAEYNEQFF. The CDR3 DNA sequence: TGTGCCAGCAGCTTAGCAGCGGGAGCTGAATACAATGAGCAGTTCTTC.

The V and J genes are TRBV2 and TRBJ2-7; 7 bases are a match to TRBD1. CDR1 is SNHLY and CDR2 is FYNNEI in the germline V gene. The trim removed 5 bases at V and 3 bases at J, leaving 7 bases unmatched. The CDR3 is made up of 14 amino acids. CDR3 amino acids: CASSLDRTLYEQYF. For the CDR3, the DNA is TGTGCCAGCAGTTTGGACAGGACACTCTACGAGCAGTACTTC.

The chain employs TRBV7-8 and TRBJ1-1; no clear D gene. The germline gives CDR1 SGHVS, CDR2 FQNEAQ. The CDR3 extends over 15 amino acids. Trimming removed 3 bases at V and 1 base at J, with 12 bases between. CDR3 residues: CASSLRLDPNTEAFF. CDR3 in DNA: TGTGCCAGCAGCTTGAGGTTAGACCCGAACACTGAAGCTTTCTTT. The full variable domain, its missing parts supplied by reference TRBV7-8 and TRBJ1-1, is GAGVSQSPRYKVAKRGQDVALRCDPISGHVSLFWYQQALGQGPEFLTYFQNEAQLDKSGLPSDRFFAERPEGSVSTLKIQRTQQEDSAVYLCASSLRLDPNTEAFFGQGTRLTVV.

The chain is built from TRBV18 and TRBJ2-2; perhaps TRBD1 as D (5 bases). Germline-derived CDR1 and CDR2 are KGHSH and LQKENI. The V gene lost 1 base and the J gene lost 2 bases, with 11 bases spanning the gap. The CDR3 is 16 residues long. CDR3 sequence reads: CASSPLSGPNTGELFF. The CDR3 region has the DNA TGTGCCAGCTCACCACTCTCAGGGCCAAACACCGGGGAGCTGTTTTTT.

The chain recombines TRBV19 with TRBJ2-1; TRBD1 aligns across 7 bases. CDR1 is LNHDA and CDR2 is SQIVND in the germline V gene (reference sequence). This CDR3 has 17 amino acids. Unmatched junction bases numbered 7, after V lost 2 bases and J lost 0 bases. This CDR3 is CASSIYRQGPSYNEQFF. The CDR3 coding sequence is TGTGCCAGTAGTATATACCGACAGGGTCCCTCCTACAATGAGCAGTTCTTC.

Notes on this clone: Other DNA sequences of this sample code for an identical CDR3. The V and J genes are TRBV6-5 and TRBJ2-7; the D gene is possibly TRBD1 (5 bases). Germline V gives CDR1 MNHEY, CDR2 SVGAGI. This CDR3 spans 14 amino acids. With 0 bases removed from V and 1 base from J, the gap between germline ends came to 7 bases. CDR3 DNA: TGTGCCAGCAGTTACTCTTCAGGGTCCTACGAGCAGTACTTC. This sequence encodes CASSYSSGSYEQYF.

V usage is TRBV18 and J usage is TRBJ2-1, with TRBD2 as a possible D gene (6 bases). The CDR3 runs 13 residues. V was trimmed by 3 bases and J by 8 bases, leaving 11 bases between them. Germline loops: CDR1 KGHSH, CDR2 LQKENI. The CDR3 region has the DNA TGTGCCAGCTCACCGGGCGGGAACCATGAGCAGTTCTTC. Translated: CASSPGGNHEQFF.

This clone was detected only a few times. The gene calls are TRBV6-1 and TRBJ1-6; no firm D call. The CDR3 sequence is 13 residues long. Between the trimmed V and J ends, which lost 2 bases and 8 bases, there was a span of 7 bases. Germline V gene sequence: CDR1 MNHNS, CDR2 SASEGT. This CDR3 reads CASSEFRDSPLHF. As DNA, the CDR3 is TGTGCCAGCAGTGAATTCCGGGATTCACCCCTCCACTTT.

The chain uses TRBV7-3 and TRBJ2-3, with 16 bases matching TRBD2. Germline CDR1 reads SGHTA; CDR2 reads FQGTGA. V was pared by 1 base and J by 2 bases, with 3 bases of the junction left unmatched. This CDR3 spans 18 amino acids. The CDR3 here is CASSLKGTSGRATDTQYF. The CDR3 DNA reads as TGTGCCAGCAGCTTAAAAGGGACTAGCGGGAGGGCCACAGATACGCAGTATTTT.